The 14 T cell receptor beta chains in this list originate from one sample, sequenced in a study of T cell repertoires in cytomegalovirus infection. MiXCR, applied by TCRdb to the reads, yields one record per CDR3 protein. This table holds 650,000 to 850,000 distinct CDR3 sequences, roughly 29% found once. What these receptors recognize is not known. The sample consisted of cultured CD8+ T cells from PBMCs, taken from culture after CMV antigen stimulation. The receptors shown here come from a human donor in good health (CMV status not recorded). Some clones in this sample may be carry-over from other donors' samples.

This clonotype was seen more than once but under ten times. A read error may explain this, as a much larger clone is one base away. The chain carries TRBV7-6 and TRBJ2-2; TRBD2 is a possible D gene (5 bases). The CDR3 consists of 16 residues. Germline CDR1 and CDR2: SGHVS and FNYEAQ. The DNA for the CDR3 is TGTACCAGCAGCACCCGTAGCGACCCGAACACCGGGGAGCTGTTTTTT. Protein sequence: CTSSTRSDPNTGELFF.

The rearrangement links TRBV15 to TRBJ2-7; 9 nucleotides agree with TRBD1. The CDR3 contains 15 residues. Germline V gene data show CDR1 as LNHNV and CDR2 as YYDKDF (reference sequence). After removal of 3 bases from V and 3 bases from J, the junction contained 6 bases not matched to a gene. CDR3 DNA: TGTGCCACCAGCAGTCCGGGACAGGGACTCTACGAGCAGTACGTC. It is translated as CATSSPGQGLYEQYV.

The table lists this clonotype with a count of one. In nucleotides, the CDR3 is TGTGCCAGTAGGGCAGGGGGGCTCACTGAAGCTTTCTTT. This encodes CASRAGGLTEAFF. This chain connects TRBV19 to TRBJ1-1, with 7 bases matching TRBD1. The CDR3 has 13 amino acids. Trimming removed 6 bases from V and 4 bases from J; junction bases left unmatched: 5. Germline V gene data show CDR1 as LNHDA and CDR2 as SQIVND (reference sequence). Together with reference TRBV19 and TRBJ1-1, the CDR3 gives the full variable domain: DGGITQSPKYLFRKEGQNVTLSCEQNLNHDAMYWYRQDPGQGLRLIYYSQIVNDFQKGDIAEGYSVSREKKESFPLTVTSAQKNPTAFYLCASRAGGLTEAFFGQGTRLTVV.

The chain carries TRBV7-9 and TRBJ2-7, with D perhaps being TRBD1 or TRBD2 (5 bases each). CDR1 SEHNR and CDR2 FQNEAQ come from the germline V gene (reference sequence). This CDR3 comprises 15 residues. Trimming left V 1 base short and J 7 bases short, with 17 bases between. CDR3 sequence reads: CASSLDGAPPGEQYF. The CDR3 region has the DNA TGTGCCAGCAGCTTAGATGGGGCGCCGCCGGGAGAGCAGTACTTC. Full variable domain (missing parts from reference TRBV7-9 and TRBJ2-7): DTGVSQNPRHKITKRGQNVTFRCDPISEHNRLYWYRQTLGQGPEFLTYFQNEAQLEKSRLLSDRFSAERPKGSFSTLEIQRTEQGDSAMYLCASSLDGAPPGEQYFGPGTRLTVT.

The table lists this clonotype with many counts. V is TRBV7-9 and J is TRBJ2-6; no clear D. The germline V gene encodes CDR1 SEHNR and CDR2 FQNEAQ (reference sequence). Between the trimmed V and J ends, which lost 3 bases and 7 bases, there was a span of 7 bases. The CDR3 loop spans 13 amino acids. The CDR3 sequence is CASSFYSANVLTF. DNA for the CDR3: TGTGCCAGCAGCTTTTATTCCGCCAACGTCCTGACTTTC.

The CDR3 reads CSVVGQTTYNEQFF. CDR3 DNA: TGCAGCGTAGTCGGACAGACCACCTACAATGAGCAGTTCTTC. The chain links TRBV29-1 to TRBJ2-1; D is possibly TRBD1 (6 bases). CDR3 size: 14 residues. The germline V gene has CDR1 SQVTM and CDR2 ANQGSEA. V dropped 6 bases and J dropped 2 bases, with 14 bases sitting between them.

The chain recombines TRBV5-1 with TRBJ2-3; TRBD1 matches at 8 bases. CDR1 and CDR2 from the germline V gene are SGHRS and YFSETQ. This CDR3 comprises 13 residues. Trimming at V came to 7 bases and at J to 5 bases, leaving 6 bases not matched to a gene. The CDR3 DNA reads TGCGCCAGCCTCGACAGGGGCGGAGATACGCAGTATTTT. Translated: CASLDRGGDTQYF.

There are a few counts of this clonotype. The gene calls are TRBV9 and TRBJ2-1, with 9 bases lining up with TRBD2. V dropped 0 bases and J dropped 9; count of bases not matched to a gene: 13. The CDR3 consists of 17 residues. Per the germline V gene, CDR1 is SGDLS and CDR2 is YYNGEE. CDR3 sequence: CASSVGYLGGGDLEQFF. The DNA of the CDR3 is TGTGCCAGCAGCGTAGGTTATCTTGGCGGGGGGGATCTTGAGCAGTTCTTC.

The V and J genes are TRBV12-3 or TRBV12-4 and TRBJ1-5; TRBD1 aligns across 9 bases. This CDR3 spans 14 amino acids. The V segment lost 6 bases and the J segment 5 bases; nucleotides outside the gene matches: 5. Here the CDR3 reads CASRTGGEDQPQHF. CDR3 nucleotides: TGTGCCAGCAGAACAGGGGGCGAGGATCAGCCCCAGCATTTT.

The chain joins TRBV10-3 to TRBJ1-4; unclear D gene. The CDR3 sequence is 13 residues long. Trimming pared 2 bases from V and 7 bases from J, leaving 8 bases between. Looked up from germline, CDR1 is ENHRY and CDR2 is SYGVKD. The CDR3 sequence: CAISEDWGEKLFF. The CDR3 nucleotides read TGTGCCATCAGTGAGGACTGGGGTGAAAAACTGTTTTTT.

This chain links TRBV19 with TRBJ1-1; unclear D gene. The CDR3 has 11 amino acids. Trimming stripped 8 bases from V and 7 bases from J, with 11 bases between. The germline V gene has CDR1 LNHDA and CDR2 SQIVND (reference sequence). The CDR3 sequence: CASVTEGEAFF. The CDR3 DNA is TGTGCCAGTGTCACTGAGGGTGAAGCTTTCTTT.

V usage is TRBV19 and J usage is TRBJ2-1, with 10 bases lining up with TRBD2. V lost 5 bases to trimming and J lost 7 bases; unmatched junction nucleotides: 8. The V gene's germline CDR1 is LNHDA and CDR2 SQIVND (reference sequence). The CDR3 spans 15 residues. The CDR3 coding sequence is TGTGCCAGTAGTTCCCAGCGGGGGGGCCGGAATGAGCAGTTCTTC. It translates to CASSSQRGGRNEQFF.

The table lists this clonotype with a count of one. The chain recombines TRBV14 with TRBJ2-5; possible D gene TRBD2, 6 bases. Germline-derived CDR1 and CDR2 are SGHDN and FVKESK. Deletions cut 1 base from V and 9 bases from J, with 6 bases between. The CDR3 sequence is 11 residues long. CDR3 nucleotides: TGTGCCAGCAGCCAAGGCGGGGCCCAGTACTTC. Its protein product is CASSQGGAQYF.

The CDR3 DNA reads TGCGCCAGCAGCCAAGAAAGACCGGCGGGGAGGTGGGAGCTGTTTTTT. Translating it yields CASSQERPAGRWELFF. The rearrangement uses TRBV4-1 and TRBJ2-2; a weak D match, TRBD2 (6 bases). Germline V gene lookup returns CDR1 MGHRA and CDR2 YSYEKL. The CDR3 is 16 amino acids. The V end was cut by 0 bases, the J end by 9 bases, with 17 bases between.